This T cell receptor (beta chain) originates from a study of blood T cell repertoires in COVID-19. Study context: The samples span acute and convalescent COVID-19 from the United States, Italy and Spain.

Authors' data handling: Estimated nucleated cell counts came from reference gene primer amplification. The assay was immunoSEQ multiplex PCR, and TCRdb's table has in-frame clones only and misses some. V and J calls and clone size are given by that table; D and trimming were obtained from the DNA. The sample includes just over 150,000 clones, 70% to 85% of them seen just once. There are 14 residues in the CDR3. The germline V gene has CDR1 KGHSH and CDR2 LQKENI. The V end lost 1 base, the J end lost 2 bases, and 9 bases lay between the germline ends. Specimen: peripheral blood. This chain connects TRBV18 to TRBJ2-7; D might be TRBD1 (6 bases). This TCR was sampled from a woman older than 75 with acute or convalescent COVID-19. The CDR3 DNA reads TGTGCCAGCTCACCACGGGGGCAGCCCTACGAGCAGTACTTC. It specifies CASSPRGQPYEQYF.